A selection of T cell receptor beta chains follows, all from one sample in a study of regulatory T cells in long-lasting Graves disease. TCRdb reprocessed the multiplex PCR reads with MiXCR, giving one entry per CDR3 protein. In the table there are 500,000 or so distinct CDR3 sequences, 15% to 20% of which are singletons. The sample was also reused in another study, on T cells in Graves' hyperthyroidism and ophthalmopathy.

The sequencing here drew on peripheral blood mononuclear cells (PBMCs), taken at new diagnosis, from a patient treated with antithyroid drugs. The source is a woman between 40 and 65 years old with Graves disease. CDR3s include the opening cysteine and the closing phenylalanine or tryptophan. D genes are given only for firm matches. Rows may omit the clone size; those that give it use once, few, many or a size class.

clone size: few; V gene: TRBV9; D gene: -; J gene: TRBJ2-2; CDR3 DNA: TGTGCCAGCAGCGTAGGGGACATAAACACCGGGGAGCTGTTTTTT; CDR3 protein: CASSVGDINTGELFF
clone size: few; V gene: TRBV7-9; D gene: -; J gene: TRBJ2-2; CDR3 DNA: TGTGCCAGCAGCTTAGCATCGGGGGGCCCGAACACCGGGGAGCTGTTTTTT; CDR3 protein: CASSLASGGPNTGELFF
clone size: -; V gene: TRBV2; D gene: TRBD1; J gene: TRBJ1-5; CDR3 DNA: TGTGCCAGCAGGGGGACAGGGACTCAGCCCCAGCATTTT; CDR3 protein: CASRGTGTQPQHF
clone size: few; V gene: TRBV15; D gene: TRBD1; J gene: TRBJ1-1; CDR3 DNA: TGTGCCACCAGCAGAGAGACAGGGAGCGCTGAAGCTTTCTTT; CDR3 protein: CATSRETGSAEAFF
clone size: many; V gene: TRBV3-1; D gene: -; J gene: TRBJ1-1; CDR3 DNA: TGTGCCAGCAGCCAAGTTGGGGTTAACACTGAAGCTTTCTTT; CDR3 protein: CASSQVGVNTEAFF
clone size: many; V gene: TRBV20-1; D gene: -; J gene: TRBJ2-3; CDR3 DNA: TGCAGTGCTACGGATTTCACAGATACGCAGTATTTT; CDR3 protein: CSATDFTDTQYF
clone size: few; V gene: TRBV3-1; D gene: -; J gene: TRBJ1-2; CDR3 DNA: TGTGCCAGCAGCCAAGGGACAGTCGGGACCAGCTATGGCTACACCTTC; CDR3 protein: CASSQGTVGTSYGYTF
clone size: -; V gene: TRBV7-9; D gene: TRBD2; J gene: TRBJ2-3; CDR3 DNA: TGCGCCAGCAGCCAAGACTCGGGGGGGGCTGGAGATACGCAGTATTTT; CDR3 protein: CASSQDSGGAGDTQYF
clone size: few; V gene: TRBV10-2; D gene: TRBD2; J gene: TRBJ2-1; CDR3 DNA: TGCGCCAGCAGTGAGCAGGCGGGGGGAGGGAATGAGCAGTTCTTC; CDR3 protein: CASSEQAGGGNEQFF
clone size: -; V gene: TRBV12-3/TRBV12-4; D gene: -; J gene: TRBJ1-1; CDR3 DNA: TGTGCCAGCACCCAGGATTACACTGAAGCTTTCTTT; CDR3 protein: CASTQDYTEAFF
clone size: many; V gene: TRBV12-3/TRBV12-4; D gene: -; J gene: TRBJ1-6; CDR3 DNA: TGTGCCAGCAGTTTAGGGCCACCCGGAGCCTTCCACTTT; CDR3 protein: CASSLGPPGAFHF
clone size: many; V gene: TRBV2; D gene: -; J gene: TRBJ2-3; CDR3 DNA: TGTGCCAGCAGGAGGGGCGGGGATTACACAGATACGCAGTATTTT; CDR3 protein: CASRRGGDYTDTQYF
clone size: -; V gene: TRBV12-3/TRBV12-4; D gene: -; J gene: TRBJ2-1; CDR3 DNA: TGTGCCAGCGGCCCTCAATCGGGATATGAGCAGTTCTTC; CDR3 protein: CASGPQSGYEQFF
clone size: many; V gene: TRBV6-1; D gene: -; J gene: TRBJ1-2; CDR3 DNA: TGTGCCAGCACTAGGGTAGCGGACTATGGCTACACCTTC; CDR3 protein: CASTRVADYGYTF
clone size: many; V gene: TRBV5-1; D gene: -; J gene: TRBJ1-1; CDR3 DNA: TGCGCCAGCAGCTTAGCGCCCATGAACACTGAAGCTTTCTTT; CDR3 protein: CASSLAPMNTEAFF
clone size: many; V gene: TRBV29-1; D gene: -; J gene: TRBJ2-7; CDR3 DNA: TGCAGCGCCGGGCAAGGGGCAGGCGAGCAGTACTTC; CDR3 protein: CSAGQGAGEQYF
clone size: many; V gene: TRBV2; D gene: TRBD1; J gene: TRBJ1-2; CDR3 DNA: TGTGCCAGCAGTCGACAGGGTGGCTATGGCTACACCTTC; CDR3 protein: CASSRQGGYGYTF
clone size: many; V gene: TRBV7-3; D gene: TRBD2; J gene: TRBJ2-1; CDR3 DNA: TGTGCCAGCAGCGACCTCGGGGAGGGTGAGCAGTTCTTC; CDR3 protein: CASSDLGEGEQFF
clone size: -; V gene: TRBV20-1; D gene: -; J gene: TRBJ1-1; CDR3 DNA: TGCAGTGCCCTCCTAACCGGGACTTTGAACACTGAAGCTTTCTTT; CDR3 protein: CSALLTGTLNTEAFF
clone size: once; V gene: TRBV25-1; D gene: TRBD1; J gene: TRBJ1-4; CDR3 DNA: TGTGCCAGCACCCCCACAGGGGGTGAAAAACTGTTTTTT; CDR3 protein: CASTPTGGEKLFF
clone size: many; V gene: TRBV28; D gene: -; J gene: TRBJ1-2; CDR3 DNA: TGTGCCAGCACCTCACCCATGGGATTCGGGTCCAACTATGGCTACACCTTC; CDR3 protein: CASTSPMGFGSNYGYTF
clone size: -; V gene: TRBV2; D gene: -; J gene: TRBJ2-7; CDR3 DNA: TGTGCCAGCAGCCGGGAAGGGAACTACGAGCAGTACTTC; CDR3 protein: CASSREGNYEQYF
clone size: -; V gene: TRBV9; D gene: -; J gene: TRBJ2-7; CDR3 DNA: TGTGCCAGCAGCGTAGGCGCAGGACCATTCTACGAGCAGTACTTC; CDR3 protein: CASSVGAGPFYEQYF
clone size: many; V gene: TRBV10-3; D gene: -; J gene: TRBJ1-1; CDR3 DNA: TGTGCCATCTTTGACGGTAACACTGAAGCTTTCTTT; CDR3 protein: CAIFDGNTEAFF
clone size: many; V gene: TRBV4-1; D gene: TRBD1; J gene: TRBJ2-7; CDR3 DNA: TGCGCCAGCAGCCAAGGGACAGGAACCTACGAGCAGTACTTC; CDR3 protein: CASSQGTGTYEQYF
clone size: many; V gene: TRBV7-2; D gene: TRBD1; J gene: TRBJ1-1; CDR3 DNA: TGTGCCAGCAGCTCGGACAGGTTTATTACTGAAGCTTTCTTT; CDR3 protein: CASSSDRFITEAFF
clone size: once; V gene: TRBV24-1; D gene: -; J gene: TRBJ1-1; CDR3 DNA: TGTGCCACCAGTCAGGGGCGAGAAGCTTTCTTT; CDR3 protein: CATSQGREAFF
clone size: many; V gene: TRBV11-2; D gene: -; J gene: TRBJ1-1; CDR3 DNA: TGTGCCAGCAGCGAAGTGGCACAAGGAAACACTGAAGCTTTCTTT; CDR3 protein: CASSEVAQGNTEAFF
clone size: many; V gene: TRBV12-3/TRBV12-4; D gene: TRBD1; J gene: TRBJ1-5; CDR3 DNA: TGTGCCAGCAGCCATGGGACAGCCAATCAGCCCCAGCATTTT; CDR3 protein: CASSHGTANQPQHF
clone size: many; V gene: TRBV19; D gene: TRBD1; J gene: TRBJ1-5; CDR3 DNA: TGTGCCAGTAGTATAGATCGATTCGGGTGGGACAGGGGATACAATCAGCCCCAGCATTTT; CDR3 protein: CASSIDRFGWDRGYNQPQHF
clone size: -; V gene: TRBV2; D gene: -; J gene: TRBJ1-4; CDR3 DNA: TGTGCCACCGGGGACGGATATAATGAAAAACTGTTTTTT; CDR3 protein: CATGDGYNEKLFF
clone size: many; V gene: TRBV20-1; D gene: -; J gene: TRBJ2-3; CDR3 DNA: TGCAGTGCTAGAGTCCTCAGCACAGATACGCAGTATTTT; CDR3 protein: CSARVLSTDTQYF
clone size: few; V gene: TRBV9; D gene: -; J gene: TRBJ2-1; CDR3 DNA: TGTGCCAGCACCCCCGTAGGGGCCGGGAATGAGCAGTTCTTC; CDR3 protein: CASTPVGAGNEQFF
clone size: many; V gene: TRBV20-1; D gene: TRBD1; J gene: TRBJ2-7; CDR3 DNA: TGCAGTGCCCGGGGGACAGGGGTTACCTACGAGCAGTACTTC; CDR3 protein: CSARGTGVTYEQYF
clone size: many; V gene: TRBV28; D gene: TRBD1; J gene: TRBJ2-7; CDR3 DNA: TGTGCCAGCAGCCAACGGGGACAGGCCTCCTACGAGCAGTACTTC; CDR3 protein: CASSQRGQASYEQYF
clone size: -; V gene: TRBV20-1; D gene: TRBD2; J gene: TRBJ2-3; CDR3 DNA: TGCAGTGTTGAGACTAGCGGGGGGGGGGGCACAGATACGCAGTATTTT; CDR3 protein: CSVETSGGGGTDTQYF
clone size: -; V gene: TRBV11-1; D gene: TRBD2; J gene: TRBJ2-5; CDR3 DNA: TGTGCCAGCAGCTTAGAGGTAGCGGGGGGACCCCAAGAGACCCAGTACTTC; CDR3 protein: CASSLEVAGGPQETQYF
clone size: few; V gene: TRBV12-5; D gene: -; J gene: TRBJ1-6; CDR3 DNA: TGTGCTAGTGGTTTGGTACTAGCTTCACCCCTCCACTTT; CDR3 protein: CASGLVLASPLHF
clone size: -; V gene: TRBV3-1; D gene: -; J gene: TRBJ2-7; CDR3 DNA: TGTGCCAGCAGCCAAGGCAGCGCAGAGGCCTACGAGCAGTACTTC; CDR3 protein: CASSQGSAEAYEQYF
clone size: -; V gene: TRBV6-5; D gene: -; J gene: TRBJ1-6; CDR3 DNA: TGTGCCAGCAGTTACGGGGAGGATTCACCCCTCCACTTT; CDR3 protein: CASSYGEDSPLHF
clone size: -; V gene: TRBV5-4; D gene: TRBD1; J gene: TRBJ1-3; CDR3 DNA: TGTGCCAGCAGCTTCCCAAGACAGGGGGCGGTTGGAAACACCATATATTTT; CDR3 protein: CASSFPRQGAVGNTIYF
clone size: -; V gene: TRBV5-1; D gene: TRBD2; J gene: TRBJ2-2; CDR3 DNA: TGCGCCAGCAGCGCGGGGGAAGGCTACACCGGGGAGCTGTTTTTT; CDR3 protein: CASSAGEGYTGELFF
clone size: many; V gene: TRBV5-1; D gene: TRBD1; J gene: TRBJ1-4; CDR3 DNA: TGTGCCAGCAGCCGCCGAGACAGGGGAGGGGACGAAAAACTGTTTTTT; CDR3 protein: CASSRRDRGGDEKLFF
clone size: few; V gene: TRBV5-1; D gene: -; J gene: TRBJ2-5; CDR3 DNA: TGCGCCAGCAGCTTGGGGGCAGGTCAAGAGACCCAGTACTTC; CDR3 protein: CASSLGAGQETQYF
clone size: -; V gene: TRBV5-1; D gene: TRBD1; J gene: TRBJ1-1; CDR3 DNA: TGCGCCAGCAGCCTCCCCGGGACAGGGGCCAAGAACACTGAAGCTTTCTTT; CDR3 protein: CASSLPGTGAKNTEAFF
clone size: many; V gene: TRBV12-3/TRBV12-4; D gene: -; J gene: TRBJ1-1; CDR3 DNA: TGTGCCAGCAGGACAACAGGGTTAGGCACTGAAGCTTTCTTT; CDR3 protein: CASRTTGLGTEAFF
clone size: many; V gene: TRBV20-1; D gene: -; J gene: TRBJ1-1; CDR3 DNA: TGCAGTGCTAGAGAGGTTCGGGACACTGAAGCTTTCTTT; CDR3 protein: CSAREVRDTEAFF
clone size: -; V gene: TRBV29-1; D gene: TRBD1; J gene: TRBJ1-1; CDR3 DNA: TGCAGCGCCTGGACAGGGGACGGCACTGAAGCTTTCTTT; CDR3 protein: CSAWTGDGTEAFF
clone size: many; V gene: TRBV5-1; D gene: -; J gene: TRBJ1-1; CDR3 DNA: TGCGCCAGCAGCATGACTCCGGGACGGGTCACTGAAGCTTTCTTT; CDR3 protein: CASSMTPGRVTEAFF